This TCR beta chain was profiled in a study of T cells in Graves' hyperthyroidism and ophthalmopathy. Study-level information: It was at initial diagnosis, before any treatment, that peripheral blood was collected.

Uncontrolled infection, other autoimmune disease, pregnancy or lactation excluded patients. Every diagnosis used clinical symptoms, serum thyroxine and TRAb, thyroid ultrasound and orbital computed tomography. The CDR3 loop spans 17 amino acids. The germline V gene has CDR1 MGHDK and CDR2 SYGVNS. The junction had 9 bases not matched to a gene; V was cut back by 5 bases and J by 1 base. Amplification of TCR beta CDR3 regions used RNA as the template. HTBI primers were used for first-round RT-PCR of the TCR CDR3. MiXCR, run by TCRdb on the multiplex PCR reads, gives a single entry per CDR3 protein. Of 330,000 or so distinct CDR3 sequences listed, 15% to 20% are singletons. This clonotype occurred many times.

The chain couples TRBV25-1 to TRBJ2-2, with 8 bases that match TRBD1. The sample taken for sequencing was blood. This TCR derives from a woman aged 40 to 50 with Graves' ophthalmopathy. This CDR3 reads CASSPFQQGVNTGELFF. CDR3 bases: TGTGCCAGCAGTCCCTTCCAACAGGGGGTGAACACCGGGGAGCTGTTTTTT.